This T cell receptor beta chain derives from a study of identical twins. Overall study findings and caveats: Beta out-of-frame sequences displayed a weaker excess of sharing between twins.

Each CDR3 protein gets one entry after TCRdb re-called the 5' RACE reads with MiXCR. The table shows 400,000 to 500,000 distinct CDR3 sequences, with 15% to 20% occurring only once. With 2 bases removed from V and 0 bases from J, the gap between germline ends came to 5 bases. This CDR3 region has 14 residues. This clonotype was seen at least ten times. Its antigen is still unknown. The sequence came from a man aged 50-59 years in good health. Sequenced: naive T cells sorted from blood. The V and J genes are TRBV12-3 or TRBV12-4 and TRBJ2-1; no definite D call. Here the CDR3 DNA reads TGTGCCAGCAGTTTAAGTGGCTCCTACAATGAGCAGTTCTTC. It codes for CASSLSGSYNEQFF.